This note documents a single T cell receptor (beta chain) sequence. Its antigen is currently unknown. From germline, CDR1 is MNHNS and CDR2 SASEGT. This CDR3 region has 14 residues. V gave up 7 bases and J gave up 5 bases, with 15 bases separating them. This entry comes from a study of radiation and T cells in renal cell carcinoma. General study findings and limits: Irradiated tumors had higher TCR clonality than control tumors. Dominant CDR3 motifs were more common in irradiated tumors than controls.

Stated treatment: 15 Gy SBRT to primary tumor, nephrectomy 4 weeks later. Nephrectomy followed 15 Gy stereotactic body radiation by 4 weeks. Clones were sequenced by immunoSEQ multiplex PCR, and TCRdb holds only the in-frame ones, with some missing. Here the sample spans about 9,000 clones, 63% being singletons. The chain carries TRBV6-1 and TRBJ2-1; a possible D gene is TRBD2 (6 bases). The specimen comprised tumor tissue, sampled from a patient whose treatment included radiotherapy and nephrectomy. The clonotype originates from a woman aged 50 to 65 with renal cell carcinoma. In DNA, the CDR3 is TGTGCCAGCAAAAGGACTACCGGGGACAATGAGCAGTTCTTC. Amino acid sequence: CASKRTTGDNEQFF.